The clone carrying this T cell receptor (beta chain) was detected a few times. Antigen: not known. Germline is not matched at one junction end, which may reflect a read error. Total RNA, at least 5 micrograms per sample, came from PBMCs. This entry is derived from a study of blood T cells in healthy people across ages. Study-wide points: Both higher diversity and more naive CD4+ cells marked long-lived donors when set against aged donors. Unsorted PBMCs ruled out conclusive naive versus antigen-experienced comparison.

Germline V gene sequence: CDR1 SEHNR, CDR2 FQNEAQ (reference sequence). The CDR3 is 13 amino acids. The second PCR ran 7 to 11 cycles with a sample-barcoded 5' primer and J-beta primers. Any given sample supplied a minimum of 2.5 million CDR3-containing paired-end reads. TCRdb analysed the 5' RACE reads with MiXCR anew, one entry per CDR3 protein. This sample has around 620,000 distinct CDR3 sequences, with 27% found just once. Specimen: blood. This TCR was sampled from a woman in her sixties or seventies in good health. J is TRBJ2-5 and V is TRBV7-9, with a possible D match to TRBD1 (6 bases). The CDR3 loop reads CASRTTGFNEQSF. The CDR3, as DNA: TGTGCCAGCAGAACCACAGGGTTCAATGAGCAGTCCTTC. Together with reference TRBV7-9 and TRBJ2-5, the CDR3 gives the full variable domain: DTGVSQNPRHKITKRGQNVTFRCDPISEHNRLYWYRQTLGQGPEFLTYFQNEAQLEKSRLLSDRFSAERPKGSFSTLEIQRTEQGDSAMYLCASRTTGFNEQSFGPGTRLLVL.